Detailed here is one T cell receptor (beta chain). The antigen remains unidentified. This entry comes from a study of CD4+ T cells in melanoma. Sequenced by immunoSEQ multiplex PCR; TCRdb stores in-frame clones only, minus some. The sample yields about 15,000 clones, approximately 88% seen once. Study observations and caveats: Neoantigen-specific CD4+ T cells in melanoma reportedly had diverse differentiation states. CD8+ T cell, macrophage and B cell function reportedly correlated with neoantigen-specific CD4+ T cells.

Per the germline V gene, CDR1 is SGHRS and CDR2 is YFSETQ. The CDR3 runs 14 residues. Between the trimmed V and J ends, which lost 4 bases and 7 bases, there was a span of 18 bases. The J gene is TRBJ2-7, the V gene TRBV5-1; a possible D gene is TRBD1 (8 bases). The source of this sequence is a human donor with melanoma. Material: cells from a culture (not recorded whether cultured in vitro). This chain's CDR3 is CASSPGQGGGEQYF. Here the CDR3 DNA reads TGCGCCAGCAGCCCCGGACAGGGAGGGGGAGAGCAGTACTTC.